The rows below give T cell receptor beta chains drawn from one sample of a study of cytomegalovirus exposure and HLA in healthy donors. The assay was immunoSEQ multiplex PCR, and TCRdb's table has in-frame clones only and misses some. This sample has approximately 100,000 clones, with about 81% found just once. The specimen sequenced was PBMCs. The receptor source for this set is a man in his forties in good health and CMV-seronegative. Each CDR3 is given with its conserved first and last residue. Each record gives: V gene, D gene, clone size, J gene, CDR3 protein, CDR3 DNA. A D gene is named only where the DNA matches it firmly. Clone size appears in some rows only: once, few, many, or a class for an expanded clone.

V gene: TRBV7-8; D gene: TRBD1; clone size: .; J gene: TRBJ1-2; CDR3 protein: CASSPQGAWGYTF; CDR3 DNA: TGTGCCAGCAGCCCCCAGGGGGCTTGGGGCTACACCTTC
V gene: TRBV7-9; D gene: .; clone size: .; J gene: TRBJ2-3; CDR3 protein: CASSLERSTDTQYF; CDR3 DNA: TGTGCCAGCAGCTTAGAACGGAGCACAGATACGCAGTATTTT
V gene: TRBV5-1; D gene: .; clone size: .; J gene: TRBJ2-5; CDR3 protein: CASSLGARVAETQYF; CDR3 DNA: TGCGCCAGCAGCTTGGGGGCCAGGGTAGCAGAGACCCAGTACTTC
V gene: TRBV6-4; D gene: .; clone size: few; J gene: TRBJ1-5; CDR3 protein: CASSDSFRFNSNQPQHF; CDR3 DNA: TGTGCCAGCAGTGACTCTTTCAGGTTTAATAGCAATCAGCCCCAGCATTTT
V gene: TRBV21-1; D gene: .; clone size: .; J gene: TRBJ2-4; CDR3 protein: CASSQPKAQGTDIQYF; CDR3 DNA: TGTGCCAGCAGCCAACCTAAGGCCCAGGGGACAGACATTCAGTACTTC
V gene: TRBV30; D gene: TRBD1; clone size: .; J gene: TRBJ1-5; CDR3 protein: CAWSGGTGTNQPQHF; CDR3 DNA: TGTGCCTGGAGTGGCGGGACAGGCACGAATCAGCCCCAGCATTTT
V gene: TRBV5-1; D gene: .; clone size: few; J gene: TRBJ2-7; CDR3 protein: CASSLVSVNYEQYF; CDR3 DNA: TGCGCCAGCAGCTTGGTCTCAGTGAATTACGAGCAGTACTTC
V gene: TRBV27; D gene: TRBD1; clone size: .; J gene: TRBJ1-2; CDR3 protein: CASSLVGTGGDYGYTF; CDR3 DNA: TGTGCCAGCAGTTTAGTAGGGACAGGTGGTGACTATGGCTACACCTTC
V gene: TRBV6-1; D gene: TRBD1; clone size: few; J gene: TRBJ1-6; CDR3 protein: CASSVIPGTGYFNSPLHF; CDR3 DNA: TGTGCCAGCAGTGTAATTCCCGGGACAGGGTATTTTAATTCACCCCTCCACTTT
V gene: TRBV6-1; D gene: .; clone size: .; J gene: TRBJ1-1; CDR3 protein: CASSESTEAFF; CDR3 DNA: TGTGCCAGCAGTGAGAGCACTGAAGCTTTCTTT
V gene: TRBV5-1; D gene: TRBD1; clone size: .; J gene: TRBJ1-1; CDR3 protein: CASSSGGTEAFF; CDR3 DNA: TGCGCCAGCAGCTCAGGGGGAACTGAAGCTTTCTTT
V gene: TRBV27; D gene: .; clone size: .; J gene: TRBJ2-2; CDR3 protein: CASSLPRLANTGELFF; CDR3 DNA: TGTGCCAGCAGTTTACCCCGACTAGCGAACACCGGGGAGCTGTTTTTT
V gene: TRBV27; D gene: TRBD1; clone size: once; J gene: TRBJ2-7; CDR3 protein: CATRDRVSYEQYF; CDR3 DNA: TGTGCCACCCGGGACAGGGTGTCCTACGAGCAGTACTTC
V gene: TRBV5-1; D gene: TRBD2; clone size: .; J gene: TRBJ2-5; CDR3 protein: CASSSDFGAGGIETQYF; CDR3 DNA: TGCGCCAGCAGCTCCGACTTTGGGGCGGGGGGAATCGAGACCCAGTACTTC
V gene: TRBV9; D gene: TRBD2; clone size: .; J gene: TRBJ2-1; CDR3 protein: CASSVGLAGGFYEQFF; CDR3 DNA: TGTGCCAGCAGCGTAGGACTAGCGGGGGGGTTCTATGAGCAGTTCTTC
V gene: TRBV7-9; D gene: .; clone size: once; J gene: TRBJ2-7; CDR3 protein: CASSSPGQNYEQYF; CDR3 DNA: TGTGCCAGCAGCTCCCCCGGACAGAACTACGAGCAGTACTTC
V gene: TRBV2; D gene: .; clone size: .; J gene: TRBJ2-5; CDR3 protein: CATKRGIQETQYF; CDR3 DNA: TGTGCCACGAAGAGGGGGATCCAAGAGACCCAGTACTTC
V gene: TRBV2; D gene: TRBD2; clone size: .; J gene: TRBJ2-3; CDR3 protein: CASSDFVLAGHTDTQYF; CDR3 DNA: TGTGCCAGCAGTGATTTTGTCCTAGCGGGGCACACAGATACGCAGTATTTT
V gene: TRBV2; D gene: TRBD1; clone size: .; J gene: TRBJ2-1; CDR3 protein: CASSEVGTGSGEQFF; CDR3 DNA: TGTGCCAGCAGTGAAGTAGGGACAGGGTCCGGTGAGCAGTTCTTC
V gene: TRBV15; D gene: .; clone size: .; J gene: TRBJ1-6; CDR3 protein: CATSRDDIYNSPLHF; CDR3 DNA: TGTGCCACCAGCAGAGACGACATATATAATTCACCCCTCCACTTT
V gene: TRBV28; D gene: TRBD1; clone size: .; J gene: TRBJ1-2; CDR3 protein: CASSLGQGRTYGYTF; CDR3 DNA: TGTGCCAGCAGTTTAGGACAGGGGCGGACCTATGGCTACACCTTC
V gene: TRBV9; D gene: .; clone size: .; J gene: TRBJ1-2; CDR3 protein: CASSVATGFGYGYTF; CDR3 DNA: TGTGCCAGCAGCGTAGCCACAGGGTTTGGTTATGGCTACACCTTC
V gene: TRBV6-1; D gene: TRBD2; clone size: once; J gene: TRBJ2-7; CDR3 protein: CASSEGRGAYEQYF; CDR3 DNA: TGTGCCAGCAGTGAAGGGCGGGGGGCCTACGAGCAGTACTTC
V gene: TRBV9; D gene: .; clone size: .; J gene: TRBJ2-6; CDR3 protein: CASSVSIGANVLTF; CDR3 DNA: TGTGCCAGCAGCGTATCTATTGGGGCCAACGTCCTGACTTTC
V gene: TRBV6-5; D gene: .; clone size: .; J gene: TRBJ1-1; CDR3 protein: CASSYRYEAVTEAFF; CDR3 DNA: TGTGCCAGCAGTTACCGCTACGAGGCCGTCACTGAAGCTTTCTTT
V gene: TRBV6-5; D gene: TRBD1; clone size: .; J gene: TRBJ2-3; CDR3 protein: CASGQAVTDTQYF; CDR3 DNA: TGTGCCAGCGGACAGGCGGTCACAGATACGCAGTATTTT
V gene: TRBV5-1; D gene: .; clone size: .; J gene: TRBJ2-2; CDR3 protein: CASSESATAGTGELFF; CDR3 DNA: TGCGCCAGCAGCGAGTCGGCTACCGCGGGCACCGGGGAGCTGTTTTTT
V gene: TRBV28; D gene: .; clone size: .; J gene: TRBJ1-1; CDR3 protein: CASNLVSLNTEAFF; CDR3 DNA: TGTGCCAGCAACTTGGTGAGCCTGAACACTGAAGCTTTCTTT
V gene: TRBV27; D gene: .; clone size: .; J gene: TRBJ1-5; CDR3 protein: CASMNSGGVQPQHF; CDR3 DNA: TGTGCCAGCATGAATTCCGGGGGGGTTCAGCCCCAGCATTTT
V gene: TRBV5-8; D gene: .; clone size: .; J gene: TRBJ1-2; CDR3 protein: CASSRIDRNYGYTF; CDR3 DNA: TGTGCCAGCAGCCGGATAGACAGAAACTATGGCTACACCTTC
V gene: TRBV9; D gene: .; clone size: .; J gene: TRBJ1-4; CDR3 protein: CASSPLGGEKLFF; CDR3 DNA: TGTGCCAGCAGCCCCCTGGGGGGGGAAAAACTGTTTTTT